The present TCR beta chain was sequenced within a study of T cells in Graves' hyperthyroidism and ophthalmopathy. Stable disease denoted Graves' hyperthyroidism without ophthalmopathy progression within 18 months. Amplified TCR beta CDR3 regions came from RNA transcripts. An initial round of RT-PCR targeting the TCR CDR3 relied on the HTBI primer set. TCRdb reanalysed the multiplex PCR reads using MiXCR and keeps one entry per CDR3 protein. The profile covers 550,000 to 800,000 distinct CDR3 sequences, with around 15% appearing a single time and about 14% taken by the ten largest. In germline, CDR1 is DFQATT, CDR2 SNEGSKA (reference sequence). CDR3 size: 14 residues. V was shortened by 7 bases and J by 5 bases, with 18 bases between the two germline ends.

The chain has TRBV20-1 and TRBJ2-1; a weak D match, TRBD2 (7 bases). The TCR was taken from a man aged 45-65 years with Graves' hyperthyroidism. Sequenced input: blood. The CDR3 coding sequence is TGCAGTGAGGGAGAGGGAGGGGGAAACAATGAGCAGTTCTTC. Translated, it gives CSEGEGGGNNEQFF.